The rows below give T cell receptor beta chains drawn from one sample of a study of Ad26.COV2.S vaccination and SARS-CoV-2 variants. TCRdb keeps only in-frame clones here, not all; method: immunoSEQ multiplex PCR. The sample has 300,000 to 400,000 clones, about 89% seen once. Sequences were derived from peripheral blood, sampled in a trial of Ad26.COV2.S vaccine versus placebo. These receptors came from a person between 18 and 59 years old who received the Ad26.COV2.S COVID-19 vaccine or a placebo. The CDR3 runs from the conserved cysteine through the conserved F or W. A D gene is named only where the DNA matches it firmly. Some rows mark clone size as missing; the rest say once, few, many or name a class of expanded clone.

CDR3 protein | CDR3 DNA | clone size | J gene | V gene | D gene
CASSIASNQPQHF | TGTGCCAGTAGTATAGCTAGCAATCAGCCCCAGCATTTT | NA | TRBJ1-5 | TRBV19 | NA
CASSPVRLAGVQETQYF | TGTGCCAGCAGCCCAGTACGACTAGCGGGAGTACAAGAGACCCAGTACTTC | NA | TRBJ2-5 | TRBV7-9 | TRBD2
CASSFGSLYGYTF | TGTGCCAGCAGTTTCGGGTCTCTATATGGCTACACCTTC | NA | TRBJ1-2 | TRBV28 | NA
CASSDGGTPNTEAFF | TGCGCCAGCAGTGATGGTGGGACACCGAACACTGAAGCTTTCTTT | NA | TRBJ1-1 | TRBV10-1 | NA
CASSLDTKGLGYGYTF | TGTGCCAGCAGTTTAGATACCAAAGGCTTGGGGTATGGCTACACCTTC | NA | TRBJ1-2 | TRBV28 | NA
CARGKQGSPTEAFF | TGTGCCAGGGGGAAACAGGGATCTCCCACTGAAGCTTTCTTT | NA | TRBJ1-1 | TRBV2 | NA
CASSSSWISSTDTQYF | TGTGCCAGCAGCTCCTCCTGGATCTCTAGCACAGATACGCAGTATTTT | NA | TRBJ2-3 | TRBV7-9 | NA
CAIRPGLAGGESSGANVLTF | TGTGCCATCAGGCCCGGACTAGCGGGGGGCGAAAGCTCTGGGGCCAACGTCCTGACTTTC | NA | TRBJ2-6 | TRBV10-3 | TRBD2
CASMKGTGGQPQHF | TGTGCCAGCATGAAAGGGACAGGGGGTCAGCCCCAGCATTTT | NA | TRBJ1-5 | TRBV3-1/TRBV3-2 | TRBD1
CASSLVGTGETQYF | TGTGCCAGCAGCTTGGTAGGGACAGGAGAGACCCAGTACTTC | NA | TRBJ2-5 | TRBV5-4 | TRBD1
CASSSAGTGESPLHF | TGTGCCAGCAGTTCCGCCGGGACAGGGGAATCACCCCTCCACTTT | NA | TRBJ1-6 | TRBV6-2/TRBV6-3 | TRBD1
CSVEKTGGGRNTQYF | TGCAGCGTTGAAAAGACAGGGGGGGGAAGAAATACGCAGTATTTT | once | TRBJ2-3 | TRBV29-1 | TRBD1
CASSLRDRRGLPLHF | TGTGCCAGCAGTTTAAGGGACAGGAGAGGATTGCCCCTCCACTTT | NA | TRBJ1-6 | TRBV27 | TRBD1
CASSLTAAVKTQYF | TGTGCCAGCAGTTTAACCGCTGCCGTGAAGACCCAGTACTTC | NA | TRBJ2-5 | TRBV27 | NA
CASSTLGRPGAFF | TGTGCCAGTAGCACCCTGGGGCGGCCGGGGGCTTTCTTT | many | TRBJ1-1 | TRBV19 | NA
CSATANYGYTF | TGCAGTGCTACTGCTAACTATGGCTACACCTTC | NA | TRBJ1-2 | TRBV20-1 | NA
CASRRPGRDTQYF | TGTGCCAGCAGACGTCCAGGCCGGGATACGCAGTATTTT | once | TRBJ2-3 | TRBV6-6 | NA
CASSVGLRGQGVEETQYF | TGTGCCAGCAGCGTAGGGTTAAGGGGGCAAGGAGTGGAAGAGACCCAGTACTTC | NA | TRBJ2-5 | TRBV9 | TRBD1
CASSIRQADQPQHF | TGTGCCAGTAGCATCAGGCAGGCCGACCAGCCCCAGCATTTT | NA | TRBJ1-5 | TRBV19 | NA
CATSDLHRGEETQYF | TGTGCCACCAGTGATTTGCACAGGGGCGAAGAGACCCAGTACTTC | NA | TRBJ2-5 | TRBV24-1 | TRBD1
CASSLGRLAYEQYF | TGTGCCAGCAGCTTGGGTCGACTCGCCTACGAGCAGTACTTC | NA | TRBJ2-7 | TRBV5-6 | NA
CASRVSSGIDTQYF | TGCGCCAGCAGGGTGTCCTCGGGGATCGATACGCAGTATTTT | NA | TRBJ2-3 | TRBV5-1 | NA
CASSQVPILTGGNTIYF | TGTGCCAGCAGCCAAGTCCCGATCCTGACAGGAGGAAACACCATATATTTT | few | TRBJ1-3 | TRBV3-1/TRBV3-2 | NA
CASSGYGELQGYTF | TGTGCCAGCAGCGGTTACGGGGAACTGCAGGGCTACACCTTC | NA | TRBJ1-2 | TRBV6-5 | NA
CASSVDLGGVNEQFF | TGTGCTAGCAGCGTCGACCTCGGAGGGGTAAATGAGCAGTTCTTC | NA | TRBJ2-1 | TRBV7-7 | NA
CASSQAVGQGSEKLFF | TGTGCCAGCAGCCAAGCCGTTGGCCAGGGGAGCGAAAAACTGTTTTTT | NA | TRBJ1-4 | TRBV3-1/TRBV3-2 | NA
CASSTTGRVYEQYF | TGTGCCAGCAGCACGACCGGGAGGGTCTACGAGCAGTACTTC | NA | TRBJ2-7 | TRBV5-4 | TRBD2
CASSWTAQETQYF | TGTGCCAGCAGTTGGACAGCACAAGAGACCCAGTACTTC | NA | TRBJ2-5 | TRBV28 | NA
CASSPGLRAVSGELFF | TGTGCCAGCAGCCCCGGCCTGAGGGCGGTTTCCGGGGAGCTGTTTTTT | NA | TRBJ2-2 | TRBV7-2 | NA
CASSPQWGETQYF | TGTGCCAGCAGCCCGCAGTGGGGGGAGACCCAGTACTTC | NA | TRBJ2-5 | TRBV7-2 | NA
CASSQGTGLDTQYF | TGCGCCAGCAGCCAGGGGACAGGGTTGGATACGCAGTATTTT | NA | TRBJ2-3 | TRBV4-1 | TRBD1
CASSRTGTSGANVLTF | TGTGCCAGCTCCAGGACAGGGACGTCTGGGGCCAACGTCCTGACTTTC | NA | TRBJ2-6 | TRBV11-2 | TRBD1
CASIGLNEKLFF | TGTGCCAGCATAGGTTTAAATGAAAAACTGTTTTTT | NA | TRBJ1-4 | TRBV2 | NA
CASSLTVNTEAFF | TGTGCCAGCAGTCTGACAGTGAACACTGAAGCTTTCTTT | NA | TRBJ1-1 | TRBV6-1 | NA
CASSRGQGQETQYF | TGTGCCAGTAGTAGGGGACAGGGGCAAGAGACCCAGTACTTC | NA | TRBJ2-5 | TRBV19 | TRBD1
CASSPRQNKNIQYF | TGTGCCAGCTCACCACGCCAGAACAAAAACATTCAGTACTTC | once | TRBJ2-4 | TRBV18 | NA
CSVSHYYEQYF | TGCAGCGTATCCCATTACTACGAGCAGTACTTC | NA | TRBJ2-7 | TRBV29-1 | NA
CASSLGGGQTWF | TGTGCCAGCAGCCTAGGGGGAGGGCAGACGTGGTTC | NA | TRBJ2-7 | TRBV5-5 | NA
CASSLGPGLAGFGTDTQYF | TGCGCCAGCAGCTTGGGGCCGGGACTAGCGGGGTTCGGCACAGATACGCAGTATTTT | NA | TRBJ2-3 | TRBV5-1 | TRBD2
CASSPRILAGSYEQYF | TGTGCCAGCTCACCACGAATCCTAGCGGGTTCTTACGAGCAGTACTTC | NA | TRBJ2-7 | TRBV18 | TRBD2
CASSDTDQPQHF | TGTGCCAGCAGTGACACGGATCAGCCCCAGCATTTT | once | TRBJ1-5 | TRBV2 | NA
CASGTYSYEQYF | TGTGCCAGCGGGACCTACTCCTACGAGCAGTACTTC | NA | TRBJ2-7 | TRBV28 | NA
CASSDNPGRGREAFF | TGTGCCAGCAGTGACAACCCGGGGCGGGGAAGGGAAGCTTTCTTT | NA | TRBJ1-1 | TRBV6-1 | NA
CASSQGTSGDSYNEQFF | TGTGCCAGCAGCCAGGGGACTAGCGGGGACTCCTACAATGAGCAGTTCTTC | NA | TRBJ2-1 | TRBV3-1/TRBV3-2 | TRBD2
CASSHDGGRGKNQPQHF | TGCGCCAGCAGCCATGACGGCGGCAGGGGAAAAAATCAGCCCCAGCATTTT | NA | TRBJ1-5 | TRBV23-1 | NA
CSVEGSGTDTQYF | TGCAGCGTTGAAGGGAGCGGCACAGATACGCAGTATTTT | once | TRBJ2-3 | TRBV29-1 | NA
CASSYSAYSGANVLTF | TGTGCCAGCAGTTATTCCGCCTACTCTGGGGCCAACGTCCTGACTTTC | NA | TRBJ2-6 | TRBV6-6 | NA
CATSPSGMQETQYF | TGTGCCACCAGTCCTAGCGGGATGCAAGAGACCCAGTACTTC | NA | TRBJ2-5 | TRBV24-1 | TRBD2
CASSSQKEWAYEQYF | TGTGCCAGTAGTAGCCAAAAAGAATGGGCCTACGAGCAGTACTTC | once | TRBJ2-7 | TRBV19 | NA
CASSSDRADSPLHF | TGTGCCAGCAGCTCGGACAGGGCTGACTCACCCCTCCACTTT | many | TRBJ1-6 | TRBV5-6 | TRBD1